A single TCR beta chain is shown here with its context. Study processing details: Amplified reference gene primers provided the basis for estimating nucleated cell counts. The method was immunoSEQ multiplex PCR; TCRdb's version includes in-frame clones alone and lacks a portion of them. The V and J calls and clone size were taken over from that table, and D and trimming were inferred from the DNA. The sample holds fewer than 80,000 clones; about nine tenths are singletons and the top ten take over 2%. The data were taken from a study of blood T cell repertoires in COVID-19. V shed 0 bases, J shed 0 bases, and the junction held 11 bases outside the gene matches. The CDR3 is 18 residues long. CDR1 and CDR2 (germline): MNHEY, SMNVEV (reference sequence).

This chain links TRBV27 with TRBJ2-7; 7 nucleotides line up with TRBD1. The sequenced sample consisted of peripheral blood. The sequence derives from a human donor in a cohort sampled during active COVID-19. This CDR3 reads CASSLSFFTGVVSYEQYF. CDR3 DNA: TGTGCCAGCAGTTTATCCTTCTTTACAGGGGTTGTCTCCTACGAGCAGTACTTC.